Listed below are T cell receptor beta chains from one sample, sequenced in a study of blood T cell repertoires in COVID-19. The table came from immunoSEQ multiplex PCR; TCRdb's copy has only in-frame clones and leaves some out. The table records 140,000 or so clones, roughly 84% of them present only once. Sequencing input: peripheral blood. These receptors all stem from a human donor with acute or convalescent COVID-19. The donor label of this sample is uncertain. The CDR3 runs from the conserved cysteine through the conserved F or W. A D gene is named only where the DNA matches it firmly. Clone size is not always given. Where it is, it says once, few, many or a class for expanded clones.

D	size	V	J	DNA	CDR3
TRBD1	.	TRBV7-2	TRBJ2-1	TGTGCCAGCAGTCCGGGACAGGTCTTTGGCAATGAGCAGTTCTTC	CASSPGQVFGNEQFF
TRBD1	.	TRBV9	TRBJ2-3	TGTGCCAGCAGCGTGAAGGGGACAGGGTGGACCCAAGATACGCAGTATTTT	CASSVKGTGWTQDTQYF
.	.	TRBV28	TRBJ1-5	TGTGCCAGCAGTTCTTTTGCCGTAAGAGATCAGCCCCAGCATTTT	CASSSFAVRDQPQHF
.	.	TRBV3-1/TRBV3-2	TRBJ1-3	TGTGCCAGCAGCAGGGCGGGCACCGGGGACACCATATATTTT	CASSRAGTGDTIYF
.	.	TRBV7-9	TRBJ1-4	TGTGCCAGCAGTCTACAATTAGAGGGGGAGAATGAAAAACTGTTTTTT	CASSLQLEGENEKLFF
TRBD1	.	TRBV13	TRBJ1-6	TGTGCCAGCAGCCTAGGACAGGGGAAGGGGTCACCCCTCCACTTT	CASSLGQGKGSPLHF
.	.	TRBV28	TRBJ1-1	TGTGCCAGCAGTTTAGACTTTGAAGCTTTCTTT	CASSLDFEAFF
TRBD1	.	TRBV28	TRBJ1-6	TGTGCCAGCAGGTTGACAGGGGCTGATAATTCACCCCTCCACTTT	CASRLTGADNSPLHF
.	few	TRBV7-3	TRBJ2-3	TGTGCCAGCAGCCCTCCGGGGGTAGATACGCAGTATTTT	CASSPPGVDTQYF
.	few	TRBV2	TRBJ1-2	TGTGCCAGCCGATGGGGGGGTAACTATGGCTACACCTTC	CASRWGGNYGYTF
.	few	TRBV5-8	TRBJ2-2	TGTGCCAGTCCCGGGATCCCCTACACCGGGGAGCTGTTTTTT	CASPGIPYTGELFF
.	.	TRBV3-1/TRBV3-2	TRBJ2-5	TGTGCCAGCAGCCAAGGAGACTCGAAAGAGACCCAGTACTTC	CASSQGDSKETQYF
.	.	TRBV5-1	TRBJ1-5	TGCGCCAGCAGCTTGGGGGCAGGCGGAGGGTATCAGCCCCAGCATTTT	CASSLGAGGGYQPQHF
.	.	TRBV7-3	TRBJ2-1	TGTGCCAGCAGCTTAAACGGGAATGAGCAGTTCTTC	CASSLNGNEQFF
.	.	TRBV5-4	TRBJ1-1	TGTGCCAGCAGCTTGTCGTGGGCCGGGGACACTGAAGCTTTCTTT	CASSLSWAGDTEAFF
.	.	TRBV7-6	TRBJ1-6	TGTGCCAGCAGCTTTTCCGCCGCAGGGGTTACTTCACCCCTCCACTTT	CASSFSAAGVTSPLHF
TRBD2	.	TRBV2	TRBJ2-6	TGTGCCAGCGCTCGGGAGGCCTCTGGGGCCAACGTCCTGACTTTC	CASAREASGANVLTF
TRBD1	few	TRBV2	TRBJ1-3	TGTGCCAGCAGTGAAAGACAGGGGCTTGGAAACACCATATATTTT	CASSERQGLGNTIYF